The T cell receptor beta chain described here comes from a study of blood T cell repertoires in COVID-19. About the research overall: Both acute and convalescent COVID-19 samples were obtained from the United States, Italy and Spain. T cells, B-cell-depleted T cells, or PBMCs provided the cDNA or gDNA that served as material.

Recruited during active infection, patients (from Seattle) were subsequently followed longitudinally. The CDR3 extends over 13 amino acids. The germline V gene encodes CDR1 MDHEN and CDR2 SYDVKM. The V end lost 8 bases, the J end lost 3 bases, and 14 bases lay between the germline ends. Authors' methods: Using reference gene primer amplification, nucleated cell counts were estimated. Here immunoSEQ multiplex PCR was the method, and the copy in TCRdb shows in-frame clones only, minus some. V, J and clone size are taken as reported in that table, and D and trimming were inferred from the DNA itself. The sample includes under 350,000 clones, approximately 92% of them seen just once.

The specimen was peripheral blood. The sequence was obtained from a woman in her 30s with COVID-19, enrolled during active disease. The genes are TRBV28 and TRBJ2-7; a possible D gene is TRBD1 (6 bases). The CDR3 sequence: CASHRTVNYEQYF. The CDR3, as DNA: TGTGCCAGCCATCGGACAGTTAACTACGAGCAGTACTTC.